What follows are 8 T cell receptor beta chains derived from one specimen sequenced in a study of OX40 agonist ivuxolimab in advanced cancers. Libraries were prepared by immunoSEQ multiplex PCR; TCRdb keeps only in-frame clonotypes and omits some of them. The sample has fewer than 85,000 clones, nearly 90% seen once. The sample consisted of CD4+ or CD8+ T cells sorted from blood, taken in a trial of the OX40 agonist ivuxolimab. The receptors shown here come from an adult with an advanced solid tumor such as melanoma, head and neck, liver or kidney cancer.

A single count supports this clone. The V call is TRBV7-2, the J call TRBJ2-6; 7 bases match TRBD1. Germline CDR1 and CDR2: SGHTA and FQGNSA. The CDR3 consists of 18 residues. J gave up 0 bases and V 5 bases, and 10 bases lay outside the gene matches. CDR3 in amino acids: CASSKSGTADSGANVLTF. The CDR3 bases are TGTGCCAGCAGCAAATCCGGGACAGCTGACTCTGGGGCCAACGTCCTGACTTTC.

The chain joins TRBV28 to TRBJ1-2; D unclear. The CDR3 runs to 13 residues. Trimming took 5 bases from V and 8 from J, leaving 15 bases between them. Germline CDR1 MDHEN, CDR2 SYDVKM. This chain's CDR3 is CASSTLGEGGYTF. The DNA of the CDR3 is TGTGCCAGCAGTACCCTAGGAGAAGGAGGCTACACCTTC.

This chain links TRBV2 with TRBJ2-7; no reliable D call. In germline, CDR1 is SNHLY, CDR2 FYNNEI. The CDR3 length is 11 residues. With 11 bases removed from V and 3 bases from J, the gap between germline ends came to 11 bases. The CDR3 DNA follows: TGTGCCTCCCAAATGCGCTACGAGCAGTACTTC. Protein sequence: CASQMRYEQYF.

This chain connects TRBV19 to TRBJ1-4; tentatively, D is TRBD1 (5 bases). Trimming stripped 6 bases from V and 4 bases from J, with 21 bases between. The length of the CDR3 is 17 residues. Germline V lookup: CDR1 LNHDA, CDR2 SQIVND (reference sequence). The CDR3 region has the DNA TGTGCCAGTAGCGATCTTCAGGGATCCCAATTTAATGAAAAACTGTTTTTT. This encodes CASSDLQGSQFNEKLFF.

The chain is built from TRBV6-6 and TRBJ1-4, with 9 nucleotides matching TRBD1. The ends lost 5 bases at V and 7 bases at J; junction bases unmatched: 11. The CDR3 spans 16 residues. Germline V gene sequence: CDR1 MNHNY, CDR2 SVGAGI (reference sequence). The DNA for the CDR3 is TGTGCCAGCAGTCGGATTCTGGGACAGGGAGTTGAAAAACTGTTTTTT. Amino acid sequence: CASSRILGQGVEKLFF.

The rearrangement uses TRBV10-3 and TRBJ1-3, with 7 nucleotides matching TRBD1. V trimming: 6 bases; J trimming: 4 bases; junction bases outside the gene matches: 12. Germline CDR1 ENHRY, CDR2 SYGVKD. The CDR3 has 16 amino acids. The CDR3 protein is CAISSPPTGQGNTIYF. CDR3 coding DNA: TGTGCCATCAGCTCCCCTCCGACAGGGCAAGGAAACACCATATATTTT.

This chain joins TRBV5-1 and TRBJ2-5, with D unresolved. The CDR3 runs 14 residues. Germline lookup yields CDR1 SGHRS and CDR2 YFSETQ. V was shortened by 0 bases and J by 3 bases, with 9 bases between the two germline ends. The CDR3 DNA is TGCGCCAGCAGCTTGGGGGTTGTGAAAGAGACCCAGTACTTC. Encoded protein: CASSLGVVKETQYF.

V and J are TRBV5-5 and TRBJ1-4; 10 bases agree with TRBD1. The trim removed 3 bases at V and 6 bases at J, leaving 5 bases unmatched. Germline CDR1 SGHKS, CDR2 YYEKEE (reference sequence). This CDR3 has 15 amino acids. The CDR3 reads CASSWTGTGDEKLFF. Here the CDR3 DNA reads TGTGCCAGCAGCTGGACCGGGACAGGGGATGAAAAACTGTTTTTT.